A single sample gave rise to the 21 T cell receptor beta chains below, sequenced in a study of T cell responses to AZD1222 COVID-19 vaccine. Clones were read by immunoSEQ multiplex PCR, and TCRdb kept only the in-frame ones, dropping some. The profile shows about 270,000 clones, around 93% of them singletons. The sequences come from peripheral blood, collected 28 days after the second AZD1222 dose. The source of these receptors is an adult who received the AZD1222 COVID-19 vaccine.

The rearrangement uses TRBV2 and TRBJ2-5; no firm D call. There are 14 residues in the CDR3. CDR1 and CDR2 (germline): SNHLY, FYNNEI. Trimming left V 2 bases short and J 4 bases short, with 11 bases between. The CDR3 DNA follows: TGTGCCAGCAGTGAATCTGAGGCCGGAGAGACCCAGTACTTC. Its translation: CASSESEAGETQYF.

The J gene is TRBJ2-1, the V gene TRBV7-9; 8 bases match TRBD2. V gave up 5 bases and J gave up 7 bases; unmatched junction bases: 10. CDR3 length equals 15 residues. Germline V CDR1 and CDR2: SEHNR, FQNEAQ (reference sequence). In DNA form, the CDR3 reads TGTGCCAGCAGCCAAGCGGGGGCTGTATGGAATGAGCAGTTCTTC. It specifies CASSQAGAVWNEQFF.

The chain carries TRBV2 and TRBJ2-3; a possible D gene is TRBD1 (6 bases). CDR3 size: 15 residues. Germline V gene sequence: CDR1 SNHLY, CDR2 FYNNEI. The germline V and J ends were trimmed by 1 base and 2 bases, with 10 bases remaining between them. CDR3 loop: CASSEGDTLTDTQYF. The CDR3 coding sequence is TGTGCCAGCAGTGAAGGGGACACCCTCACAGATACGCAGTATTTT.

The chain is built from TRBV11-2 and TRBJ2-1; a possible D gene is TRBD2 (6 bases). In germline, CDR1 is SGHAT, CDR2 FQNNGV. The length of the CDR3 is 15 residues. Trimming cost V 4 bases and J 5 bases, with 15 bases left between them. In DNA, the CDR3 is TGTGCCAGCAGCTCGACCCGGGGGAGGCACAATGAGCAGTTCTTC. It encodes CASSSTRGRHNEQFF.

The chain has TRBV27 and TRBJ1-6; D might be TRBD1 (6 bases). The V end was cut by 0 bases, the J end by 9 bases, with 12 bases between. Per the germline V gene, CDR1 is MNHEY and CDR2 is SMNVEV (reference sequence). The CDR3 loop spans 15 amino acids. CDR3 sequence: CASSLSGRGGSPLHF. The CDR3 nucleotides read TGTGCCAGCAGTTTATCTGGCAGGGGTGGTTCACCCCTCCACTTT.

The chain has TRBV19 and TRBJ2-7; D gene ambiguous. Germline-derived CDR1 and CDR2 are LNHDA and SQIVND (reference sequence). Trimming left V 6 bases short and J 4 bases short, with 16 bases between. There are 14 residues in the CDR3. CDR3: CASSPGPDKYEQYF. Written as DNA, the CDR3 is TGTGCCAGTAGCCCCGGGCCAGATAAGTACGAGCAGTACTTC.

This clone was seen a single time. This rearrangement joins TRBV3-1 (or the pseudogene TRBV3-2) to TRBJ2-5; 8 bases map to TRBD2. The J segment lost 7 bases and the V segment lost 1 base, leaving 5 bases of the junction unmatched. The germline gives CDR1 LGHDT, CDR2 YNNKEL (reference sequence). This CDR3 contains 14 residues. CDR3 protein: CASSQVSGRVTQYF. In DNA, the CDR3 is TGTGCCAGCAGCCAAGTTTCCGGGAGGGTGACCCAGTACTTC.

The V and J genes are TRBV7-9 and TRBJ2-1; no definite D call. V lost 3 bases and J lost 3, with 6 bases in between. The CDR3 loop spans 13 amino acids. Germline CDR1 and CDR2: SEHNR and FQNEAQ (reference sequence). The CDR3 nucleotides read TGTGCCAGCAGCTTCGACGGCTACAATGAGCAGTTCTTC. Translating gives CASSFDGYNEQFF. The full variable domain, in which reference TRBV7-9 and TRBJ2-1 provide the parts outside the CDR3, is DTGVSQNPRHKITKRGQNVTFRCDPISEHNRLYWYRQTLGQGPEFLTYFQNEAQLEKSRLLSDRFSAERPKGSFSTLEIQRTEQGDSAMYLCASSFDGYNEQFFGPGTRLTVL.

This sequence joins TRBV7-2 and TRBJ1-1; 10 positions match TRBD1. The V segment lost 2 bases and the J segment 2 bases; nucleotides outside the gene matches: 14. The CDR3 is made up of 19 amino acids. CDR1 is SGHTA, CDR2 FQGNSA, per germline. As DNA, the CDR3 is TGTGCCAGCAGCTTAAATATACCGGGACAGGGGTGGGAAAACACTGAAGCTTTCTTT. Residues: CASSLNIPGQGWENTEAFF. The variable domain in full, completed from reference TRBV7-2 and TRBJ1-1, reads GAGVSQSPSNKVTEKGKDVELRCDPISGHTALYWYRQSLGQGLEFLIYFQGNSAPDKSGLPSDRFSAERTGGSVSTLTIQRTQQEDSAVYLCASSLNIPGQGWENTEAFFGQGTRLTVV.

A word on this clone: Other DNA sequences within the sample encode an identical CDR3. This rearrangement joins TRBV19 to TRBJ1-1; maybe TRBD1 (5 bases). The germline V gene encodes CDR1 LNHDA and CDR2 SQIVND (reference sequence). Trimming left V 3 bases short and J 2 bases short, with 7 bases between. CDR3 size: 13 residues. The CDR3 DNA sequence: TGTGCCAGTAGTATCGGGGGAAACACTGAAGCTTTCTTT. Protein product: CASSIGGNTEAFF.

The V and J genes are TRBV12-3 or TRBV12-4 and TRBJ2-2; D uncertain. With 3 bases removed from V and 15 bases from J, the gap between germline ends came to 14 bases. The CDR3 has 12 residues. The CDR3 sequence: CASSFLGPSVFF. In DNA form, the CDR3 reads TGTGCCAGCAGTTTTCTGGGTCCATCCGTGTTTTTT.

The V call is TRBV6-5, the J call TRBJ2-7, with 10 nucleotides matching TRBD1. CDR3 length equals 15 residues. Germline CDR1 MNHEY, CDR2 SVGAGI. V lost 2 bases to trimming and J lost 6 bases; unmatched junction nucleotides: 7. The CDR3 is CASSYSPGTGVEQYF. The CDR3, as DNA: TGTGCCAGCAGTTACAGTCCCGGGACAGGGGTCGAGCAGTACTTC.

This chain links TRBV28 with TRBJ2-5; D gene unclear. Looked up from germline, CDR1 is MDHEN and CDR2 is SYDVKM. The CDR3 consists of 12 residues. V lost 5 bases to trimming and J lost 5 bases, with 9 bases between them. The CDR3 DNA reads TGTGCCAGCAGTGTGGTTGGGGAGACCCAGTACTTC. Its protein is CASSVVGETQYF.

This clone was observed once. Different DNA sequences within this sample yield the same CDR3. The chain recombines TRBV5-6 with TRBJ1-2, with a tentative D call TRBD1 (6 bases). The V end lost 5 bases, the J end lost 2 bases, and 10 bases lay between the germline ends. Per germline, CDR1 SGHDT and CDR2 YYEEEE. The CDR3 extends over 13 amino acids. CDR3 sequence: CASSPDRNYGYTF. CDR3 bases: TGTGCCAGCAGTCCAGACAGGAACTATGGCTACACCTTC.

Comments on this clone: The same CDR3 arises from other DNA sequences in this sample as well. The chain has TRBV20-1 and TRBJ2-7; D not certain. CDR3 size: 11 residues. The V end lost 3 bases, the J end lost 1 base, and 4 bases lay between the germline ends. CDR1 DFQATT and CDR2 SNEGSKA come from the germline V gene (reference sequence). In nucleotides, the CDR3 is TGCAGTGCTAGTGATTCCTACGAGCAGTACTTC. Amino acids: CSASDSYEQYF.

The chain employs TRBV18 and TRBJ2-6; D gene ambiguous. Looked up from germline, CDR1 is KGHSH and CDR2 is LQKENI. This CDR3 is built from 15 residues. V shed 2 bases and J shed 1 base, with 6 bases lying between them. As DNA, the CDR3 is TGTGCCAGCTCACCAAGCCAATCTGGGGCCAACGTCCTGACTTTC. Protein sequence: CASSPSQSGANVLTF.

The chain couples TRBV6-1 to TRBJ2-7, with D hard to call. The germline V gene has CDR1 MNHNS and CDR2 SASEGT. The CDR3 contains 11 residues. V was pared by 3 bases and J by 3 bases, with 3 bases between. CDR3 in amino acids: CASSDNYEQYF. CDR3 DNA: TGTGCCAGCAGTGACAACTACGAGCAGTACTTC.

This sequence joins TRBV20-1 and TRBJ1-1; a possible D gene is TRBD1 (5 bases). Germline V CDR1 and CDR2: DFQATT, SNEGSKA (reference sequence). V gave up 3 bases and J gave up 1 base, with 12 bases separating them. The CDR3 consists of 14 residues. CDR3 residues: CSASWAGRNTEAFF. CDR3 DNA sequence: TGCAGTGCTAGTTGGGCGGGGCGGAACACTGAAGCTTTCTTT.

The CDR3 DNA is TGTGCCAGCAGGACAAAGGGACAGTATAATTCACCCCTCCACTTT. It codes for CASRTKGQYNSPLHF. The chain recombines TRBV6-4 with TRBJ1-6; TRBD1 matches at 7 bases. Germline lookup yields CDR1 MRHNA and CDR2 SNTAGT. Losses at the gene ends were 6 bases for V and 4 bases for J; bases not matched to a gene: 6. The CDR3 contains 15 residues.

The J gene is TRBJ2-7, the V gene TRBV6-5; TRBD2 aligns across 7 bases. From germline, CDR1 is MNHEY and CDR2 SVGAGI. The CDR3 is made up of 15 amino acids. Trimming took 8 bases from V and 4 from J; bases not matched to a gene: 14. In DNA form, the CDR3 reads TGTGCCAGCGCGCGGGGGTGGGGAGCAGGTTACGAGCAGTACTTC. Its protein is CASARGWGAGYEQYF.

This chain connects TRBV7-9 to TRBJ1-1; 7 bases are shared with TRBD1. V was pared by 4 bases and J by 3 bases, with 11 bases of the junction left unmatched. This CDR3 comprises 16 residues. Germline loops: CDR1 SEHNR, CDR2 FQNEAQ (reference sequence). The CDR3 region is CASSSQGTGVDTEAFF. The CDR3 coding sequence is TGTGCCAGCAGCTCACAGGGGACGGGAGTAGACACTGAAGCTTTCTTT.